Sequencing of this T cell receptor beta chain was carried out in a study of beta chain features in type 1 diabetes. General study results and limits: Moderate but significant shortening of TCRB CDR3s was recorded in all four CD4+ subsets from Type 1 diabetes patients.

For this clone: The antigen remains undetermined.

Via CD45RO/CCR7/CD25/CD127/CD95/CD27, cells of the CD4+ naive, central memory, regulatory and stem cell-like memory subsets were sorted. Expressed TCRB transcripts were sequenced after all isolated RNA was converted to cDNA. Profiling relied on immunoSEQ multiplex PCR, and the TCRdb table lists in-frame clones only, not all of them. The sample holds 500,000 to 850,000 clones, more than 12% seen once. This clonotype was sampled from a man younger than 35 with type 1 diabetes. Material: naive CD4+ T cells from blood.

DNA for the CDR3: TGCGCCACCGGGGACGGGAGTACCTCCTACAATGAGCAGTTCTTC. Residues: CATGDGSTSYNEQFF. The V and J genes are TRBV5-1 and TRBJ2-1, with a possible D match to TRBD2 (6 bases). The germline CDR1 and CDR2 sequences are SGHRS and YFSETQ. Trimming removed 9 bases from V and 0 bases from J, with 16 bases in between. The CDR3 contains 15 residues.